In its sample, the clone carrying this T cell receptor beta chain was seen many times. Antigen unknown. The data derive from a study of T-cell reconstitution after alpha-beta-depleted transplantation in children. General observations from the study: In some patients, recipient T cells and intrathymic progenitors surviving conditioning explained high day-60 diversity. A year had passed since transplant, and T-cell counts and diversity by then came mostly from newly produced T cells.

Preparation of the TCRbeta library involved a method that used unique molecular identifiers. Each CDR3 protein is one row after TCRdb ran MiXCR on the PCR reads. Of about 170,000 distinct CDR3 sequences in the sample, roughly 11% were seen once. V was shortened by 4 bases and J by 0 bases, with 20 bases between the two germline ends. This CDR3 has 18 residues. Germline V lookup: CDR1 MDHEN, CDR2 SYDVKM. V usage is TRBV28 and J usage is TRBJ2-3, with D tentatively TRBD1 or TRBD2 (5 bases each). The specimen comprised PBMCs, sampled before TCRalphabeta/CD19-depleted stem cell transplant. This clonotype was obtained from a boy between 2 and 10 years old with acute myeloid leukemia, due to receive a stem cell transplant. The CDR3 loop is CASSSPPGGVLSTDTQYF. In nucleotides, the CDR3 is TGTGCCAGCAGTTCGCCACCTGGGGGAGTTTTGAGCACAGATACGCAGTATTTT.